The 21 T cell receptor beta chains presented below share a single source sample, sequenced in a study of T-cell memory formation after mild COVID-19 (dated by TCRdb to the early 2020s). The method was 5' RACE. Instrument used: Illumina NovaSeq 6000. TCRdb trimmed the raw reads at Q25, called clones with MiXCR and kept productive beta chains. Each entry is one CDR3 protein sequence, shown with its most common DNA and genes. Counted in this sample were roughly 400,000 distinct CDR3 sequences; 20% to 30% of them appeared once. The ten largest make up around 8.1% of the sample. Material: PBMCs or a T cell subset sorted from them (not recorded which). These receptors all come from an adult woman who had mild COVID-19 (a few samples of this study predate the infection). The sample titles of this study are shuffled in the database, so cell type and time point are left out; the donor was told from shared clones.

The J gene is TRBJ2-7, the V gene TRBV4-1; D remains ambiguous. Trimming stripped 3 bases from V and 2 bases from J, with 8 bases between. In germline, CDR1 is MGHRA, CDR2 YSYEKL. This CDR3 contains 13 residues. CDR3 nucleotide sequence: TGCGCCAGCAGCCACGACGCGCCCTACGAGCAGTACTTC. Protein: CASSHDAPYEQYF.

This clonotype was found a few times. The chain is built from TRBV5-1 and TRBJ1-1; no reliable D call. The CDR3 loop spans 14 amino acids. Trimming shortened V by 4 bases and J by 7 bases, and 17 bases separated the two germline ends. Germline CDR1 is SGHRS and CDR2 is YFSETQ. This CDR3 is CASSPGFGPYEAFF. The CDR3 DNA sequence: TGCGCCAGCAGCCCCGGATTCGGTCCGTATGAAGCTTTCTTT.

The chain employs TRBV2 and TRBJ2-7; weak D call: TRBD1 (6 bases). The germline gives CDR1 SNHLY, CDR2 FYNNEI. The V and J ends lost 6 bases and 0 bases respectively, with 9 bases between them. This CDR3 is built from 13 residues. The CDR3 DNA reads TGTGCCAGCAGGCGGACAGACTCCTACGAGCAGTACTTC. It encodes CASRRTDSYEQYF.

This clonotype was seen more than once but under ten times. This chain uses TRBV5-6 with TRBJ1-2, with 9 bases that match TRBD1. The CDR3 length is 14 residues. V dropped 5 bases and J dropped 4; count of bases not matched to a gene: 6. Germline assignment: CDR1 SGHDT and CDR2 YYEEEE. The CDR3 sequence: CASSHGQGIYGYTF. CDR3 nucleotides: TGTGCCAGCAGTCATGGACAGGGGATCTATGGCTACACCTTC.

V and J are TRBV30 and TRBJ1-1; D gene uncertain. V gave up 1 base and J gave up 0 bases, with 9 bases separating them. The CDR3 loop spans 14 amino acids. CDR1 is GTSNPN, CDR2 SVGIG, per germline (reference sequence). The CDR3 sequence: CAWSAYSLNTEAFF. The CDR3 DNA follows: TGTGCCTGGAGTGCGTACAGCCTGAACACTGAAGCTTTCTTT.

This clonotype came up a few times. This rearrangement joins TRBV5-5 to TRBJ1-2, with D tentatively TRBD1 (5 bases). With 2 bases removed from V and 5 bases from J, the gap between germline ends came to 16 bases. Germline CDR1 SGHKS, CDR2 YYEKEE (reference sequence). This CDR3 spans 15 amino acids. The DNA for the CDR3 is TGTGCCAGCAGCTTCGTAGGGGCAGGGACTTATGGCTACACCTTC. The encoded protein is CASSFVGAGTYGYTF.

This clonotype has a handful of counts. The chain employs TRBV28 and TRBJ2-3, with 8 bases fitting TRBD2. Losses at the gene ends were 3 bases for V and 4 bases for J; bases not matched to a gene: 18. This CDR3 spans 19 amino acids. Per the germline V gene, CDR1 is MDHEN and CDR2 is SYDVKM. The CDR3 region has the DNA TGTGCCAGCAGTTTCCAACCCGGGGGGGCAGCGGGCATCCCAGATACGCAGTATTTT. Its translation is CASSFQPGGAAGIPDTQYF.

This clonotype turned up a few times. V is TRBV7-9 and J is TRBJ1-4, with D unclear. Trimming removed 2 bases at V and 2 bases at J, with 6 bases between. The CDR3 covers 14 residues. Germline V gene sequence: CDR1 SEHNR, CDR2 FQNEAQ (reference sequence). CDR3 residues: CASSLTGTNEKLFF. CDR3 bases: TGTGCCAGCAGCTTAACCGGGACTAATGAAAAACTGTTTTTT.

This clonotype was observed at least ten times. The J gene is TRBJ2-2, the V gene TRBV4-2, with D perhaps given as TRBD1 or TRBD2 (6 bases each). This CDR3 spans 16 amino acids. Trimming took 0 bases from V and 3 from J, leaving 11 bases between them. The V gene's germline CDR1 is LGHNA and CDR2 YNFKEQ. The CDR3 spells CASSQDGGRDTGELFF. The CDR3 nucleotides read TGTGCCAGCAGCCAAGATGGGGGGCGGGACACCGGGGAGCTGTTTTTT.

This clonotype was recorded a few times. The V and J genes are TRBV12-3 or TRBV12-4 and TRBJ2-3; tentatively, D is TRBD2 (6 bases). Between the trimmed V and J ends, which lost 7 bases and 4 bases, there was a span of 18 bases. CDR3 length equals 15 residues. CDR3 in DNA: TGTGCCAGCACCCCGGGGGTTGGCTCCGCAGATACGCAGTATTTT. Translating it yields CASTPGVGSADTQYF.

The chain joins TRBV24-1 to TRBJ2-1; TRBD1 is a possible D gene (6 bases). The V gene's germline CDR1 is KGHDR and CDR2 SFDVKD. The V end was cut by 3 bases, the J end by 9 bases, with 11 bases between. This CDR3 is built from 13 residues. The CDR3 reads CATSDPTGREQFF. DNA of the CDR3: TGTGCCACCAGTGATCCGACAGGTCGTGAGCAGTTCTTC.

The chain carries TRBV24-1 and TRBJ1-2, with 8 nucleotides matching TRBD1. CDR3 size: 15 residues. Germline CDR1 reads KGHDR; CDR2 reads SFDVKD. Unmatched junction bases numbered 6, after V lost 4 bases and J lost 3 bases. The CDR3 protein is CATSDADRADYGYTF. The CDR3 region has the DNA TGTGCCACCAGTGACGCGGACAGGGCAGACTATGGCTACACCTTC.

The chain carries TRBV6-5 and TRBJ2-7; no clear D. Germline V gives CDR1 MNHEY, CDR2 SVGAGI. The V end lost 4 bases, the J end lost 4 bases, and 8 bases lay between the germline ends. The length of the CDR3 is 12 residues. In DNA form, the CDR3 reads TGTGCCAGCAGTTCAAACTTTTACGAGCAGTACTTC. It translates to CASSSNFYEQYF.

This rearrangement joins TRBV6-1 to TRBJ2-1, with 8 bases matching TRBD2. Germline trimming cut 1 base from V and 6 bases from J; bases unmatched to any gene: 5. This CDR3 has 15 residues. Germline V gene data show CDR1 as MNHNS and CDR2 as SASEGT. CDR3 protein: CASSEGTSRSNEQFF. CDR3 in DNA: TGTGCCAGCAGTGAAGGGACTAGCAGGTCCAATGAGCAGTTCTTC.

This rearrangement joins TRBV3-1 to TRBJ1-6, with D possibly matching TRBD1 (5 bases). The V and J ends lost 0 bases and 10 bases respectively, with 13 bases between them. Germline V gene lookup returns CDR1 LGHDT and CDR2 YNNKEL (reference sequence). The CDR3 extends over 15 amino acids. CDR3 DNA: TGTGCCAGCAGCCAAGAAGGTACAGGAGACTCACCCCTCCACTTT. Its translation is CASSQEGTGDSPLHF. The full variable domain, rest sourced from reference TRBV3-1 and TRBJ1-6, is DTAVSQTPKYLVTQMGNDKSIKCEQNLGHDTMYWYKQDSKKFLKIMFSYNNKELIINETVPNRFSPKSPDKAHLNLHINSLELGDSAVYFCASSQEGTGDSPLHFGNGTRLTVT.

This clonotype has only a few counts. The chain is built from TRBV7-8 and TRBJ1-1, with D uncertain. CDR1 and CDR2 (germline): SGHVS, FQNEAQ. The ends were cut back, 2 bases at V and 3 bases at J, with 10 bases in the middle. This CDR3 has 14 amino acids. The CDR3 reads CASSLFRRDTEAFF. The CDR3 DNA is TGTGCCAGCAGCTTATTTCGACGGGACACTGAAGCTTTCTTT.

In regard to this clonotype: An end of the junction does not agree with germline; a read error may underlie this. This chain joins TRBV5-1 and TRBJ1-1; TRBD1 is a possible D gene (5 bases). This CDR3 has 16 amino acids. Per the germline V gene, CDR1 is SGHRS and CDR2 is YFSETQ. For the CDR3, the DNA is TGCGCCAGCAGATTGGGGCCTGGTGGGGCCACCACTGAAGCTTTCTTT. It translates to CASRLGPGGATTEAFF.

This clonotype was found a few times. V usage is TRBV4-1 and J usage is TRBJ1-2; no reliable D call. The V and J ends lost 0 bases and 7 bases respectively, with 18 bases between them. The CDR3 length is 16 residues. From germline, CDR1 is MGHRA and CDR2 YSYEKL. CDR3 sequence reads: CASSQDFWSGAGGYTF. In DNA form, the CDR3 reads TGCGCCAGCAGCCAAGATTTTTGGTCGGGAGCAGGTGGCTACACCTTC.

V is TRBV3-1 and J is TRBJ1-1, with D uncertain. Germline lookup yields CDR1 LGHDT and CDR2 YNNKEL (reference sequence). This CDR3 has 13 residues. V was shortened by 4 bases and J by 1 base, with 7 bases between the two germline ends. CDR3 region: CASSRSENTEAFF. The CDR3 coding sequence is TGTGCCAGCAGCCGAAGTGAGAACACTGAAGCTTTCTTT.

This clonotype was seen a handful of times. J is TRBJ2-1 and V is TRBV7-3; D unclear. The CDR3 has 12 amino acids. V gave up 8 bases and J gave up 9 bases, with 14 bases separating them. From germline, CDR1 is SGHTA and CDR2 FQGTGA. The CDR3 DNA is TGTGCCAGCGGGGTCCGGTCGGGTGAGCAGTTCTTC. Its protein is CASGVRSGEQFF.

The chain joins TRBV9 to TRBJ2-7, with 7 positions matching TRBD2. Germline loops: CDR1 SGDLS, CDR2 YYNGEE. The CDR3 has 14 amino acids. Germline trimming cut 3 bases from V and 5 bases from J; bases unmatched to any gene: 8. CDR3 nucleotides: TGTGCCAGCAGCGCGTGGGGGGGGAAGGACGAGCAGTACTTC. The encoded protein is CASSAWGGKDEQYF.